The T cell receptor beta chain described here comes from a study of beta chain features in type 1 diabetes. By way of CD45RO/CCR7/CD25/CD127/CD95/CD27, the CD4+ regulatory, stem cell-like memory, central memory and naive cells were sorted. Losses at the gene ends were 0 bases for V and 4 bases for J; bases not matched to a gene: 6. The CDR3 loop spans 16 amino acids. Germline values: CDR1 MNHEY, CDR2 SVGAGI. Sequencing targeted expressed TCRB transcripts, as all isolated RNA had been reverse transcribed. Clones were sequenced by immunoSEQ multiplex PCR, and TCRdb holds only the in-frame ones, with some missing. The sample lists about 270,000 clones, about 14% occurring once. This clone occurred a few times.

Input material: naive CD4+ T cells from blood. The clonotype comes from a woman aged 35 to 49 in good health. This chain connects TRBV6-5 to TRBJ1-5, with 7 bases lining up with TRBD1. The CDR3 protein is CASSYSNPTGNQPQHF. CDR3 nucleotide sequence: TGTGCCAGCAGTTACTCCAATCCGACAGGGAATCAGCCCCAGCATTTT.